This T cell receptor beta chain comes out of a study of radiotherapy plus CTLA-4 blockade in lung cancer (dated by TCRdb to between 2018 and 2020). Study-wide context: Among enrolled patients, roughly 18% had an objective response and about 30% reached disease control. Study-wide conclusions, independent of this receptor: After treatment with radiotherapy and ipilimumab, TCR clones that originated in tumors expanded in peripheral blood. The strongest predictors of response, as reported, were early dynamic changes in blood T cell clones along with a rise in serum interferon-beta after radiation.

The library was produced with the immunoSEQ multiplex PCR assay. TCRdb stores this immuneACCESS table with in-frame sequences only. Part of the clones is absent; in the studies checked, under half of the shortfall reflects unresolved V genes, and no reason is known for the rest. In this sample the table shows 85,000 to 90,000 clones, approximately 86% of which occur a single time. The ten largest clonotypes hold approximately 16% of the sample. In this study, focal radiation therapy paired with CTLA-4 blockade (ipilimumab) was tested in patients who had chemo-refractory metastatic non-small-cell lung cancer. This clone appeared a few times. Its antigen is currently not known. Base qualities are not recorded, but no much larger clone differs from it by a single base. The germline V gene yields MDHEN for CDR1 and SYDVKM for CDR2. The CDR3 has 14 amino acids, counting the end cysteine and phenylalanine. Just CDR3 DNA is preserved here, 42 bases in frame from base 1. V was cut back by 2 bases and J by 5 bases, leaving a gap of 13 bases between them.

The TCR sequence derives from a human donor with non-small cell lung cancer that progressed on radiotherapy plus ipilimumab. The specimen was peripheral blood, collected from a patient treated with radiotherapy plus ipilimumab. The rearrangement joined TRBV28 to TRBJ2-7; the D gene is possibly TRBD1, with 5 bases matching. The CDR3 here reads CASSLQGNWNEQYF. Read as DNA, the sequence is TGTGCCAGCAGTTTACAGGGTAATTGGAACGAGCAGTACTTC.